The 9 T cell receptor beta chains reported below all come from one sample, sequenced in a study of lymphopenia after photon versus proton radiotherapy (dated by TCRdb to between 2018 and 2021). The library came from the immunoSEQ multiplex PCR assay. In TCRdb, the immuneACCESS table is reduced to in-frame sequences with V and J assigned. These tables do not hold every clone; where another copy was compared, an unresolved V gene accounts for under half, and the others remain unexplained. The sample table holds some 27,000 clones, of which about 87% were seen once. 45% to 60% of the sample comes from the top ten. The specimen comprised peripheral blood, sampled from a patient treated with proton-based radiotherapy. Receptors were obtained from a woman aged 60-75 years with cholangiocarcinoma. Some clones in this sample may be carry-over from other donors' samples.

This rearrangement joins TRBV9 to TRBJ1-2; maybe TRBD1 (5 bases). The germline CDR1 and CDR2 sequences are SGDLS and YYNGEE. V lost 4 bases, J lost 0 bases, and 10 bases lay in between. CDR3 length equals 14 residues. The CDR3 sequence is CASSQQTANYGYTF. For the CDR3, the DNA is TGTGCCAGCAGCCAGCAGACAGCTAACTATGGCTACACCTTC.

This chain uses TRBV6-1 with TRBJ1-2, with 9 bases fitting TRBD1. Germline CDR1 reads MNHNS; CDR2 reads SASEGT. The CDR3 is made up of 14 amino acids. V was pared by 6 bases and J by 4 bases, with 6 bases of the junction left unmatched. The CDR3 DNA sequence: TGTGCCAGCAGCCCGGGACAGGGAACCTATGGCTACACCTTC. Translating gives CASSPGQGTYGYTF.

The V gene is TRBV7-6, the J gene TRBJ1-5, with D perhaps TRBD1 (5 bases). The CDR3 covers 15 residues. Germline assignment: CDR1 SGHVS and CDR2 FNYEAQ. V gave up 0 bases and J gave up 6 bases, with 12 bases separating them. The chain's CDR3 is CASSLASGGGQPQHF. The CDR3 region has the DNA TGTGCCAGCAGCTTAGCGTCGGGGGGTGGTCAGCCCCAGCATTTT. The full variable domain, in which reference TRBV7-6 and TRBJ1-5 provide the parts outside the CDR3, is GAGVSQSPRYKVTKRGQDVALRCDPISGHVSLYWYRQALGQGPEFLTYFNYEAQQDKSGLPNDRFSAERPEGSISTLTIQRTEQRDSAMYRCASSLASGGGQPQHFGDGTRLSIL.

The chain has TRBV11-2 and TRBJ2-3; a possible D gene is TRBD2 (5 bases). Germline CDR1 and CDR2: SGHAT and FQNNGV. The CDR3 totals 16 residues. Trimming removed 3 bases at V and 2 bases at J, with 15 bases between. This CDR3 reads CASSFKRSRDTDTQYF. DNA of the CDR3: TGTGCCAGCAGCTTTAAAAGGAGTCGGGACACAGATACGCAGTATTTT.

This chain uses TRBV4-1 with TRBJ1-5, with TRBD1 as a possible D gene (5 bases). V was trimmed by 0 bases and J by 7 bases, leaving 13 bases between them. CDR3 size: 15 residues. Germline-derived CDR1 and CDR2 are MGHRA and YSYEKL. The CDR3 is CASSQERQGGQPQHF. CDR3 DNA: TGCGCCAGCAGCCAAGAGAGGCAGGGCGGCCAGCCCCAGCATTTT.

The J gene is TRBJ1-2, the V gene TRBV5-1; D unclear. The CDR3 is 14 residues long. From germline, CDR1 is SGHRS and CDR2 YFSETQ. V shed 1 base and J shed 2 bases, with 9 bases lying between them. CDR3 DNA sequence: TGCGCCAGCAGCTTGCTTGCAGGAAACTATGGCTACACCTTC. This encodes CASSLLAGNYGYTF.

This clone is termed medium-sized (0.01 to 0.1%). The rearrangement links TRBV2 to TRBJ1-1; 9 positions agree with TRBD1. The CDR3 covers 14 residues. Germline-derived CDR1 and CDR2 are SNHLY and FYNNEI. The J segment lost 4 bases and the V segment lost 6 bases, leaving 6 bases of the junction unmatched. The CDR3 region has the DNA TGTGCCAGCAGCCAACAGGGGGCGGTCACTGAAGCTTTCTTT. It specifies CASSQQGAVTEAFF.

Here the CDR3 reads CASSFELAGGFSYNEQFF. The CDR3 coding sequence is TGTGCCAGCAGTTTCGAACTAGCGGGAGGGTTTTCCTACAATGAGCAGTTCTTC. V usage is TRBV27 and J usage is TRBJ2-1; TRBD2 agrees at 13 bases. The CDR3 covers 18 residues. J lost 1 base, V lost 3 bases, and 6 bases had no gene match. Germline CDR1 reads MNHEY; CDR2 reads SMNVEV (reference sequence).

V gene TRBV4-3 combines with J gene TRBJ2-7, with 8 bases identical to TRBD1. The CDR3 is 15 amino acids. V shed 0 bases, J shed 6 bases, and the junction held 7 bases outside the gene matches. CDR1 and CDR2 (germline): LGHNA, YSLEER. The CDR3 coding sequence is TGCGCCAGCAGCCAAGAATTCGGGACAGGTCCCGAGCAGTACTTC. Protein product: CASSQEFGTGPEQYF.